Sequencing of this T cell receptor beta chain was carried out in a study of a mutant IDH1 vaccine in newly diagnosed glioma. Concerning this clone itself: Antigen specificity is unknown. The junction departs from the called germline gene at one end, perhaps through a read error.

Clones were read by immunoSEQ multiplex PCR, and TCRdb kept only the in-frame ones, dropping some. The sample has just under 80,000 clones; more than 85% are singletons. The CDR3 totals 14 residues. Per germline, CDR1 SGHAT and CDR2 FQDESV (reference sequence). The time point: week 5, during vaccination. The investigators gave 300 ug of mutant IDH1 20-mer peptide in each vaccine dose, together with topical imiquimod. The V and J genes are TRBV11-1 and TRBJ2-7; TRBD2 matches at 14 bases. Sequencing used PBMCs, obtained from a glioma patient whose treatment included an IDH1 peptide vaccine. The source of this sequence is a woman in her forties or fifties with glioma. CDR3 sequence (DNA): TGTGCCAGCAGCGGGGGACTAGCGGGAGTATTTACGGACTTC. Its protein is CASSGGLAGVFTDF.